A single sample gave rise to the 23 T cell receptor beta chains below, sequenced in a study of blood T cell repertoires in COVID-19. The protocol was immunoSEQ multiplex PCR, while the TCRdb copy is restricted to in-frame clones and leaves out a portion. Here the sample spans around 340,000 clones, more than 70% being singletons. Sequenced: peripheral blood. The receptor source for this set is a woman aged 55 to 70 with COVID-19, enrolled during active disease.

This chain joins TRBV5-1 and TRBJ1-4, with TRBD1 matching over 9 bases. Trimming at V came to 7 bases and at J to 4 bases, leaving 5 bases not matched to a gene. CDR1 and CDR2 from the germline V gene are SGHRS and YFSETQ. This CDR3 is 14 amino acids long. The CDR3 bases are TGCGCCAGCTACAGGGGGCCGGGTAATGAAAAACTGTTTTTT. It codes for CASYRGPGNEKLFF.

Here the CDR3 reads CASSSPGQGRYGYTF. The CDR3 DNA reads as TGTGCCAGCAGTTCGCCGGGACAGGGACGTTATGGCTACACCTTC. The chain carries TRBV27 and TRBJ1-2; TRBD1 aligns across 9 bases. The J segment lost 5 bases and the V segment lost 4 bases, leaving 8 bases of the junction unmatched. Germline lookup yields CDR1 MNHEY and CDR2 SMNVEV (reference sequence). The CDR3 runs to 15 residues.

The J gene is TRBJ2-2, the V gene TRBV10-3, with 8 bases aligning to TRBD1. The CDR3 spans 16 residues. V lost 4 bases, J lost 1 base, and 5 bases stayed unmatched. Germline CDR1 reads ENHRY; CDR2 reads SYGVKD. CDR3: CAISGPGTGNTGELFF. DNA for the CDR3: TGTGCCATCAGTGGACCTGGGACAGGGAACACCGGGGAGCTGTTTTTT.

The CDR3 DNA sequence: TGCGCCAGCACCCGGGATTCGACTAATGAAAAACTGTTTTTT. Amino acids: CASTRDSTNEKLFF. The chain couples TRBV5-1 to TRBJ1-4; no definite D call. Germline CDR1 SGHRS, CDR2 YFSETQ. There are 14 residues in the CDR3. Trimming took off 6 bases at V and 2 bases at J, with 11 bases between the two ends.

The chain links TRBV7-8 to TRBJ1-1; D ambiguous. The CDR3 runs to 15 residues. CDR1 SGHVS and CDR2 FQNEAQ come from the germline V gene. The V end was cut by 4 bases, the J end by 4 bases, with 16 bases between. In DNA, the CDR3 is TGTGCCAGCAGCTCATATTTCGGTGGAGGCACTGAAGCTTTCTTT. Translation: CASSSYFGGGTEAFF. The whole variable domain, remainder taken from reference TRBV7-8 and TRBJ1-1, is GAGVSQSPRYKVAKRGQDVALRCDPISGHVSLFWYQQALGQGPEFLTYFQNEAQLDKSGLPSDRFFAERPEGSVSTLKIQRTQQEDSAVYLCASSSYFGGGTEAFFGQGTRLTVV.

This chain uses TRBV24-1 with TRBJ2-2, with D uncertain. CDR1 and CDR2 (germline): KGHDR, SFDVKD. V was clipped by 3 bases and J by 2 bases, with 18 bases between them. There are 18 residues in the CDR3. CDR3 sequence (DNA): TGTGCCACCAGTGATGATCCCTACTGGAGTAGTAACACCGGGGAGCTGTTTTTT. Protein sequence: CATSDDPYWSSNTGELFF.

The chain recombines TRBV7-9 with TRBJ1-1; 7 positions agree with TRBD1. The V gene end was trimmed by 4 bases and the J gene end by 7 bases; junction bases not matched to a gene: 6. Germline assignment: CDR1 SEHNR and CDR2 FQNEAQ (reference sequence). This CDR3 is built from 13 residues. The CDR3 DNA is TGTGCCAGCAGCTCCTTAGGGGGCATTGAAGCTTTCTTT. It codes for CASSSLGGIEAFF.

This rearrangement joins TRBV5-8 to TRBJ1-1, with TRBD1 matching over 12 bases. V dropped 4 bases and J dropped 0; count of bases not matched to a gene: 7. The CDR3 contains 17 residues. Germline lookup yields CDR1 SGHTS and CDR2 YDEGEE. DNA for the CDR3: TGTGCCAGCAGCCACAGGGACAGGGGGCTTTTGAACACTGAAGCTTTCTTT. Protein: CASSHRDRGLLNTEAFF.

The rearrangement uses TRBV6-2 or TRBV6-3 and TRBJ2-5; 12 bases map to TRBD2. This CDR3 has 16 residues. Germline trimming cut 5 bases from V and 8 bases from J; bases unmatched to any gene: 12. Germline CDR1 MNHEY, CDR2 SVGEGT. The CDR3 reads CASSPRLAGDKRTQYF. The CDR3 DNA is TGTGCCAGCAGTCCCAGACTAGCGGGGGATAAGAGAACCCAGTACTTC.

The chain has TRBV12-3 or TRBV12-4 and TRBJ1-4; no clear D. This CDR3 contains 12 residues. The V gene lost 4 bases and the J gene lost 7 bases, with 7 bases spanning the gap. The CDR3 DNA follows: TGTGCCAGCAGTTCACGCGGTGAAAAACTGTTTTTT. Translation: CASSSRGEKLFF.

The rearrangement joins TRBV30 to TRBJ1-1, with a tentative D call TRBD1 (6 bases). Deletions cut 0 bases from V and 6 bases from J, with 17 bases between. There are 15 residues in the CDR3. Germline V lookup: CDR1 GTSNPN, CDR2 SVGIG (reference sequence). In nucleotides, the CDR3 is TGTGCCTGGAGTGTAAGGCGGGGGGCTCAGGCTGAAGCTTTCTTT. Translation: CAWSVRRGAQAEAFF.

The chain recombines TRBV10-2 with TRBJ2-1, with D unclear. CDR1 and CDR2 from the germline V gene are WSHSY and SAAADI. This CDR3 spans 16 amino acids. Trimming pared 0 bases from V and 0 bases from J, leaving 9 bases between. The DNA of the CDR3 is TGCGCCAGCAGTGAGTCGACAACAGTCTCCTACAATGAGCAGTTCTTC. As protein: CASSESTTVSYNEQFF.

V and J are TRBV2 and TRBJ1-2, with unresolved D. This CDR3 spans 14 amino acids. Per the germline V gene, CDR1 is SNHLY and CDR2 is FYNNEI. V was clipped by 3 bases and J by 6 bases, with 14 bases between them. The CDR3 region has the DNA TGTGCCAGCAGTGATAGTAGCAGCCTGAATGGCTACACCTTC. It specifies CASSDSSSLNGYTF.

This clone appeared a few times. The V gene is TRBV9, the J gene TRBJ1-2, with D unresolved. The ends were cut back, 3 bases at V and 8 bases at J, with 17 bases in the middle. CDR1 SGDLS and CDR2 YYNGEE come from the germline V gene. The CDR3 extends over 14 amino acids. The CDR3 DNA follows: TGTGCCAGCAGCGCAGAGGGAGGTCCCTGGGGCTACACCTTC. Its translation is CASSAEGGPWGYTF. Together with reference TRBV9 and TRBJ1-2, the CDR3 gives the full variable domain: DSGVTQTPKHLITATGQRVTLRCSPRSGDLSVYWYQQSLDQGLQFLIQYYNGEERAKGNILERFSAQQFPDLHSELNLSSLELGDSALYFCASSAEGGPWGYTFGSGTRLTVV.

The rearrangement links TRBV7-8 to TRBJ2-3; TRBD2 might be the D (6 bases). Per the germline V gene, CDR1 is SGHVS and CDR2 is FQNEAQ. The CDR3 consists of 14 residues. With 6 bases removed from V and 6 bases from J, the gap between germline ends came to 16 bases. The CDR3 here is CASRVAVAADTQYF. CDR3 sequence (DNA): TGTGCCAGCAGGGTAGCGGTAGCCGCGGATACGCAGTATTTT. Filled out from reference TRBV7-8 and TRBJ2-3, the complete variable domain reads GAGVSQSPRYKVAKRGQDVALRCDPISGHVSLFWYQQALGQGPEFLTYFQNEAQLDKSGLPSDRFFAERPEGSVSTLKIQRTQQEDSAVYLCASRVAVAADTQYFGPGTRLTVL.

The chain couples TRBV19 to TRBJ1-5, with D possibly TRBD1 on 6 matching bases. The germline V gene has CDR1 LNHDA and CDR2 SQIVND (reference sequence). The V end lost 3 bases, the J end lost 4 bases, and 10 bases lay between the germline ends. CDR3 length: 14 amino acids. The CDR3: CASSITTGNQPQHF. The CDR3 DNA follows: TGTGCCAGTAGTATTACGACAGGTAATCAGCCCCAGCATTTT.

The gene calls are TRBV5-1 and TRBJ2-7; TRBD1 is a possible D gene (5 bases). Germline CDR1 and CDR2: SGHRS and YFSETQ. The CDR3 totals 12 residues. V was pared by 1 base and J by 4 bases, with 6 bases between. The CDR3 DNA reads as TGCGCCAGCAGCTTGAGGGGATACGAGCAGTACTTC. It translates to CASSLRGYEQYF.

The gene calls are TRBV6-5 and TRBJ2-3; TRBD2 agrees at 9 bases. CDR1 is MNHEY, CDR2 SVGAGI, per germline. V dropped 2 bases and J dropped 4; count of bases not matched to a gene: 7. CDR3 length equals 16 residues. CDR3 amino acids: CASSYRGGAGADTQYF. CDR3 nucleotides: TGTGCCAGCAGTTACCGCGGGGGGGCCGGAGCAGATACGCAGTATTTT.

This clone was detected only once. The J gene is TRBJ2-3, the V gene TRBV6-5, with 8 bases that match TRBD2. Unmatched junction bases numbered 10, after V lost 6 bases and J lost 5 bases. Germline-derived CDR1 and CDR2 are MNHEY and SVGAGI. CDR3 length equals 15 residues. CDR3 nucleotides: TGTGCCAGCAGAGCTCTTAGCGGGACTGGAGATACGCAGTATTTT. Amino acid sequence: CASRALSGTGDTQYF.

The rearrangement uses TRBV28 and TRBJ1-2; D gene unclear. The germline gives CDR1 MDHEN, CDR2 SYDVKM. The germline V and J ends were trimmed by 6 bases and 4 bases, with 12 bases remaining between them. The CDR3 sequence is 13 residues long. CDR3 nucleotide sequence: TGTGCCAGCAGAAGAGGTAAAGTCTATGGCTACACCTTC. Translating it yields CASRRGKVYGYTF.

The chain carries TRBV27 and TRBJ1-3; D remains unclear. There are 16 residues in the CDR3. CDR1 is MNHEY and CDR2 is SMNVEV in the germline V gene (reference sequence). Trimming left V 7 bases short and J 0 bases short, with 16 bases between. CDR3 loop: CASKKTYTSSGNTIYF. CDR3 DNA: TGTGCCAGCAAGAAAACCTACACTAGCTCTGGAAACACCATATATTTT.

The V and J genes are TRBV2 and TRBJ2-5; D not resolved. Trimming cost V 4 bases and J 5 bases, with 11 bases left between them. Germline CDR1 reads SNHLY; CDR2 reads FYNNEI. This CDR3 is 13 amino acids long. The CDR3 is CASSGGPRETQYF. CDR3 sequence (DNA): TGTGCCAGCAGTGGAGGCCCGCGGGAGACCCAGTACTTC.

The CDR3: CASSEPTETQYF. The CDR3, as DNA: TGTGCCAGCAGTGAGCCCACTGAGACCCAGTACTTC. V is TRBV2 and J is TRBJ2-5, with no clear D. Trimming took 3 bases from V and 5 from J, leaving 7 bases between them. The CDR3 is 12 amino acids. Germline V CDR1 and CDR2: SNHLY, FYNNEI.